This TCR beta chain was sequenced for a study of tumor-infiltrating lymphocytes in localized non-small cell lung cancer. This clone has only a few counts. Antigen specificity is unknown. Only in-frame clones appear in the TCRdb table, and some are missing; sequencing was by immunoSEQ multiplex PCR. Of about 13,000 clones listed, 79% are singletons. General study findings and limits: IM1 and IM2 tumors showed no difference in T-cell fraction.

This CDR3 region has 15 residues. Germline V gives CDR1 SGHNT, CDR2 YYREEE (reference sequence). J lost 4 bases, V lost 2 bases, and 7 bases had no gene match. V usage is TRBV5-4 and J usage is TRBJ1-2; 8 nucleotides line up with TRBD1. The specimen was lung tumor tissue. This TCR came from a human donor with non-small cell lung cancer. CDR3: CASSFSQGEGYGYTF. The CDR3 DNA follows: TGTGCCAGCAGCTTTTCACAGGGGGAGGGCTATGGCTACACCTTC. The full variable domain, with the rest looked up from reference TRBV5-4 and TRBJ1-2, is ETGVTQSPTHLIKTRGQQVTLRCSSQSGHNTVSWYQQALGQGPQFIFQYYREEENGRGNFPPRFSGLQFPNYSSELNVNALELDDSALYLCASSFSQGEGYGYTFGSGTRLTVV.